A selection of T cell receptor beta chains follows, all from one sample in a study of CD8+ T cells in alopecia areata. Sequencing was performed with immunoSEQ multiplex PCR; in TCRdb, only in-frame clones are kept and a portion is missing. This sample has about 120,000 clones, with 50% to 55% found just once. This sample comprised CD4+ T cells sorted from blood, obtained at week 4, from a patient treated with tofacitinib. The receptor set was obtained from a human donor with alopecia areata. Each CDR3 is given with its conserved first and last residue. Fields, in order: V gene, D gene, J gene, clone size, CDR3 length, CDR3 protein, CDR3 DNA. The D gene is left open where the match is weak. For some rows the clone size is stated as once, few or many, or as a class when expanded; others skip it.

TRBV29-1,-,TRBJ2-5,once,12,CSVVRQQETQYF,TGCAGCGTTGTCAGGCAGCAAGAGACCCAGTACTTC
TRBV19,-,TRBJ2-1,few,12,CATKRGGPEQFF,TGTGCCACTAAACGAGGGGGACCTGAGCAGTTCTTC
TRBV29-1,-,TRBJ1-4,once,13,CSVRVAGSEKLFF,TGCAGCGTTCGAGTGGCGGGGAGTGAAAAACTGTTTTTT
TRBV5-1,TRBD1,TRBJ1-1,-,15,CASSTGTGMNTEAFF,TGCGCCAGCAGCACCGGGACAGGGATGAACACTGAAGCTTTCTTT
TRBV4-1,TRBD2,TRBJ2-5,-,14,CASSQREDQETQYF,TGCGCCAGCAGCCAGCGGGAGGATCAAGAGACCCAGTACTTC
TRBV29-1,-,TRBJ1-3,-,12,CSASLEGNTIYF,TGCAGCGCCTCCCTCGAGGGAAACACCATATATTTT
TRBV2,-,TRBJ2-5,-,11,CATRSQETQYF,TGTGCCACCCGTTCCCAAGAGACCCAGTACTTC
TRBV5-1,TRBD2,TRBJ2-1,-,16,CASSSGLATSYNEQFF,TGCGCCAGCAGCTCCGGACTAGCGACATCCTACAATGAGCAGTTCTTC
TRBV10-3,-,TRBJ1-1,-,13,CAISDLGHTEAFF,TGTGCCATCAGTGACCTGGGACACACTGAAGCTTTCTTT
TRBV7-9,-,TRBJ2-7,-,13,CASRSQGAVEQYF,TGTGCCAGCAGGTCCCAGGGAGCAGTCGAGCAGTACTTC
TRBV29-1,-,TRBJ2-7,few,14,CSVRGRESSYEQYF,TGCAGCGTGAGGGGCAGGGAGAGCTCCTACGAGCAGTACTTC
TRBV9,-,TRBJ1-6,-,13,CASSVRVNSPLHF,TGTGCCAGCAGCGTCCGTGTGAATTCACCCCTCCACTTT
TRBV29-1,-,TRBJ1-4,-,14,CSVEPGRGGEKLFF,TGCAGCGTAGAACCAGGGCGTGGAGGTGAAAAACTGTTTTTT
TRBV7-3,-,TRBJ1-6,-,13,CASSLTRDSPLHF,TGTGCCAGCAGCTTAACGCGGGACTCACCCCTCCACTTT
TRBV30,-,TRBJ2-5,-,14,CAGDVSLAQETQYF,TGTGCCGGGGATGTGAGTTTGGCCCAAGAGACCCAGTACTTC
TRBV29-1,-,TRBJ2-3,once,14,CSVDGGTSTDTQYF,TGCAGCGTTGATGGCGGGACTAGCACAGATACGCAGTATTTT
TRBV2,-,TRBJ1-5,few,14,CASSGSSSNQPQHF,TGTGCCAGCAGTGGATCGTCTAGCAATCAGCCCCAGCATTTT
TRBV18,-,TRBJ2-7,-,15,CASSPGSQSGYEQYF,TGTGCCAGCTCCCCTGGCTCACAATCAGGCTACGAGCAGTACTTC
TRBV30,-,TRBJ1-1,few,13,CAWSEAGHTEAFF,TGTGCCTGGAGTGAAGCGGGGCACACTGAAGCTTTCTTT
TRBV30,-,TRBJ1-1,once,14,CAWSVSSSSTEAFF,TGTGCCTGGAGTGTGTCCTCCTCGAGCACTGAAGCTTTCTTT
TRBV5-1,TRBD2,TRBJ2-1,-,18,CASRARLAGSLDDNEQFF,TGCGCCAGCAGGGCTCGGCTAGCGGGATCCCTGGACGACAATGAGCAGTTCTTC
TRBV15,-,TRBJ1-2,few,14,CATSFGTSVYGYTF,TGTGCCACCAGCTTTGGGACAAGTGTATATGGCTACACCTTC
TRBV5-4,-,TRBJ2-7,-,14,CASSLLGGAGEQYF,TGTGCCAGCAGCTTGCTCGGGGGCGCGGGCGAGCAGTACTTC
TRBV29-1,-,TRBJ2-1,few,12,CSVLPGSNKQFF,TGCAGCGTGCTCCCGGGGTCAAATAAGCAGTTCTTC
TRBV27,-,TRBJ1-5,-,14,CASSFLGRNQPQHF,TGTGCCAGCAGTTTCCTCGGGAGGAATCAGCCCCAGCATTTT
TRBV30,-,TRBJ1-5,few,17,CAWSEREGLGYNQPQHF,TGTGCCTGGAGTGAGAGGGAAGGCCTAGGGTACAATCAGCCCCAGCATTTT
TRBV27,TRBD2,TRBJ2-1,few,15,CASSPGLAGTNEQFF,TGTGCCAGCAGCCCGGGACTAGCGGGAACCAATGAGCAGTTCTTC
TRBV9,TRBD2,TRBJ2-3,-,16,CASSQTSGGAVDTQYF,TGTGCCAGCAGCCAGACTAGCGGGGGGGCCGTAGATACGCAGTATTTT
TRBV2,-,TRBJ1-1,-,16,CASRGVGWPQVAEAFF,TGTGCCAGCAGAGGGGTGGGGTGGCCACAGGTTGCTGAAGCTTTCTTT